This T cell receptor beta chain was documented in a study of blood T cells in healthy people across ages. Isolation recovered at least 7 million PBMCs from every sample. This clonotype has a count of ten or more. As yet, its antigen is unknown. Study outcomes and limitations: CMV status of donors was unknown, possibly confounding expanded clonotype changes.

The CDR3 covers 14 residues. V shed 7 bases, J shed 5 bases, and the junction held 7 bases outside the gene matches. Germline V gene lookup returns CDR1 SQVTM and CDR2 ANQGSEA. A J-beta primer mix and a sample-barcoded 5' primer were used in a second PCR of about 7 to 12 cycles. Using its own MiXCR run on the 5' RACE reads, TCRdb lists one record per CDR3 protein. The sample has about 940,000 distinct CDR3 sequences; around 48% are singletons. The sequenced material came from blood. The chain combines TRBV29-1 with TRBJ2-1; 11 nucleotides agree with TRBD2. The clonotype comes from a man aged 30-40 years in good health. CDR3 protein: CSGSGTSGHNEQFF. For the CDR3, the DNA is TGCAGCGGATCCGGGACTAGCGGTCACAATGAGCAGTTCTTC.